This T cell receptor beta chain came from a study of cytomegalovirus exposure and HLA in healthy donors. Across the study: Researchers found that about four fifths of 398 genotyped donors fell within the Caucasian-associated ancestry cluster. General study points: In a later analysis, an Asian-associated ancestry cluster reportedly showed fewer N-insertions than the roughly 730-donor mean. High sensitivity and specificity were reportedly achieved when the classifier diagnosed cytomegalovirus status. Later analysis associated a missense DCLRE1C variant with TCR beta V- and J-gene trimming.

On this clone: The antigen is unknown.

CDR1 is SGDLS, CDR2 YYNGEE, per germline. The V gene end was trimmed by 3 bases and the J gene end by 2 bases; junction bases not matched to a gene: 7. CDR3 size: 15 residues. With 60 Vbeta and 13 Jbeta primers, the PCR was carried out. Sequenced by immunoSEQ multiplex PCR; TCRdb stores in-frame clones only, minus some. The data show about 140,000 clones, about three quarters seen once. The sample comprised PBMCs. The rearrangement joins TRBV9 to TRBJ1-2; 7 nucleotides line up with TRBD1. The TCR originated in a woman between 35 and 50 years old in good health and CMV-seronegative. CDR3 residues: CASSGQGWQNYGYTF. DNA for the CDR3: TGTGCCAGCAGCGGACAGGGCTGGCAAAACTATGGCTACACCTTC.